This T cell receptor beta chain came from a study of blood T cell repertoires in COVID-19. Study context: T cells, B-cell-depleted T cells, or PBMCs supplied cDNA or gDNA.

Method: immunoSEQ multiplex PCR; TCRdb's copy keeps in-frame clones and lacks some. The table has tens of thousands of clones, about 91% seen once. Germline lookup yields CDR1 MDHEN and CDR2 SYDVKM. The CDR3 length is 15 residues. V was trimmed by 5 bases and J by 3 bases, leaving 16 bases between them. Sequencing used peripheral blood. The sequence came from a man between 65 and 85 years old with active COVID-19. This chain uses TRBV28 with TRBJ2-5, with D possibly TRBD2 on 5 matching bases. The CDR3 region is CASSGLRLGKETQYF. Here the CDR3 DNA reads TGTGCCAGCAGTGGACTTCGGTTAGGAAAAGAGACCCAGTACTTC.